A single sample is the source of the 22 T cell receptor beta chains below, sequenced in a study of blood T cell repertoires in COVID-19 (dated by TCRdb to the early 2020s). Library preparation employed the immunoSEQ multiplex PCR assay. The immuneACCESS repertoire file appears here via TCRdb, limited to in-frame rearrangements. These files lack a portion of the clones; in checked studies, under half of the deficit traces to unresolved V genes, and the cause of the others is not known. The sample data list under 300,000 clones, and 88% of these were observed just once. The top ten hold about 3% of the sample. Sequenced sample: PBMCs or T cells enriched from blood (not recorded which). The receptors derive from a woman in her 50s who had recovered from COVID-19.

This sequence joins TRBV27 and TRBJ1-2; TRBD1 is a possible D gene (6 bases). Germline CDR1 reads MNHEY; CDR2 reads SMNVEV (reference sequence). V shed 5 bases and J shed 0 bases, with 13 bases lying between them. The CDR3 spans 15 residues. The CDR3 coding sequence is TGTGCCAGCAGTCGTTGGGACACCCCTAACTATGGCTACACCTTC. It is translated as CASSRWDTPNYGYTF.

V and J are TRBV3-1 (or the pseudogene TRBV3-2) and TRBJ1-1, with D perhaps TRBD1 (5 bases). Germline V gene sequence: CDR1 LGHDT, CDR2 YNNKEL (reference sequence). V was pared by 1 base and J by 6 bases, with 12 bases between. CDR3 length equals 14 residues. The CDR3 sequence: CASSQVEGFAEAFF. The CDR3 DNA follows: TGTGCCAGCAGCCAAGTGGAGGGGTTCGCTGAAGCTTTCTTT.

The chain combines TRBV19 with TRBJ2-1, with TRBD1 matching 7 bases. The V gene end was trimmed by 7 bases and the J gene end by 6 bases; junction bases not matched to a gene: 9. Germline V lookup: CDR1 LNHDA, CDR2 SQIVND (reference sequence). CDR3 length equals 14 residues. The CDR3 DNA sequence: TGTGCCAGTACTCCGACAGGGACCCTCAATGAGCAGTTCTTC. Amino acid sequence: CASTPTGTLNEQFF.

The rearrangement links TRBV11-2 to TRBJ2-5; D call uncertain. The CDR3 runs to 15 residues. Germline V gene data show CDR1 as SGHAT and CDR2 as FQNNGV. Trimming stripped 1 base from V and 4 bases from J, with 13 bases between. The CDR3 is CASSLVGLLRETQYF. CDR3 in DNA: TGTGCCAGCAGCTTAGTTGGCCTGCTTCGAGAGACCCAGTACTTC.

V is TRBV28 and J is TRBJ2-1, with 12 bases fitting TRBD2. V dropped 2 bases and J dropped 6; count of bases not matched to a gene: 2. Germline CDR1 reads MDHEN; CDR2 reads SYDVKM. The CDR3 has 15 amino acids. In nucleotides, the CDR3 is TGTGCCAGCAGTTTACTAGCGGGAGGGACCAATGAGCAGTTCTTC. The encoded protein is CASSLLAGGTNEQFF.

The chain recombines TRBV7-2 with TRBJ2-1, with 10 positions matching TRBD2. CDR1 and CDR2 from the germline V gene are SGHTA and FQGNSA. The CDR3 has 15 amino acids. With 2 bases clipped from V and 5 bases from J, the junction kept 3 bases outside the gene matches. The CDR3 bases are TGTGCCAGCAGCTTAATGCTAGCGGGGGACAATGAGCAGTTCTTC. Protein sequence: CASSLMLAGDNEQFF. The entire variable domain, with the rest obtained from reference TRBV7-2 and TRBJ2-1, is as follows: GAGVSQSPSNKVTEKGKDVELRCDPISGHTALYWYRQSLGQGLEFLIYFQGNSAPDKSGLPSDRFSAERTGGSVSTLTIQRTQQEDSAVYLCASSLMLAGDNEQFFGPGTRLTVL.

This clone came up once. The chain couples TRBV27 to TRBJ1-6, with TRBD1 matching over 8 bases. The CDR3 has 14 amino acids. The ends lost 5 bases at V and 6 bases at J; junction bases unmatched: 3. Germline V CDR1 and CDR2: MNHEY, SMNVEV (reference sequence). The CDR3 DNA sequence: TGTGCCAGCAGTATCGGACAGGGTAATTCACCCCTCCACTTT. Translation gives CASSIGQGNSPLHF.

The genes are TRBV15 and TRBJ1-5, with 11 bases aligning to TRBD1. This CDR3 spans 18 amino acids. CDR1 and CDR2 (germline): LNHNV, YYDKDF (reference sequence). With V trimmed by 5 bases and J by 2 bases, 11 bases remained unmatched. The CDR3 protein is CATSGWGQGVGGNQPQHF. Here the CDR3 DNA reads TGTGCCACCAGCGGATGGGGACAGGGGGTCGGGGGCAATCAGCCCCAGCATTTT. Based on the CDR3 plus reference TRBV15 and TRBJ1-5, the full variable domain is DAMVIQNPRYQVTQFGKPVTLSCSQTLNHNVMYWYQQKSSQAPKLLFHYYDKDFNNEADTPDNFQSRRPNTSFCFLDIRSPGLGDTAMYLCATSGWGQGVGGNQPQHFGDGTRLSIL.

The chain has TRBV6-5 and TRBJ1-5, with D unclear. Germline V gene lookup returns CDR1 MNHEY and CDR2 SVGAGI. The length of the CDR3 is 15 residues. V lost 6 bases and J 6 bases, leaving 18 bases between the germline ends. CDR3 protein: CASRTLKRGGQPQHF. For the CDR3, the DNA is TGTGCCAGCAGGACACTTAAGAGAGGAGGTCAGCCCCAGCATTTT.

V is TRBV5-1 and J is TRBJ1-1; weak D call: TRBD1 (5 bases). This CDR3 has 14 amino acids. CDR1 is SGHRS and CDR2 is YFSETQ in the germline V gene. V shed 0 bases and J shed 5 bases, with 11 bases lying between them. The CDR3 protein is CASSLGQGGTEAFF. The CDR3 DNA is TGCGCCAGCAGCTTGGGTCAGGGAGGGACTGAAGCTTTCTTT.

This sequence joins TRBV6-5 and TRBJ1-1; 7 bases agree with TRBD1. The CDR3 covers 15 residues. CDR1 MNHEY and CDR2 SVGAGI come from the germline V gene. J lost 5 bases, V lost 6 bases, and 12 bases had no gene match. As DNA, the CDR3 is TGTGCCAGCAGCCAGAAACAGGGGAAAGGGACTGAAGCTTTCTTT. Its translation: CASSQKQGKGTEAFF.

The chain links TRBV4-1 to TRBJ2-1; 16 bases agree with TRBD2. Germline CDR1 and CDR2: MGHRA and YSYEKL. The CDR3 has 15 residues. V shed 4 bases, J shed 8 bases, and the junction held 2 bases outside the gene matches. In DNA, the CDR3 is TGCGCCAGCAGCCGGGGGACTAGCGGGAGGGATGAGCAGTTCTTC. Translation gives CASSRGTSGRDEQFF.

This chain uses TRBV15 with TRBJ1-1, with TRBD1 matching 7 bases. With V trimmed by 2 bases and J by 7 bases, 4 bases remained unmatched. This CDR3 has 13 residues. CDR1 is LNHNV and CDR2 is YYDKDF in the germline V gene (reference sequence). The CDR3 loop is CATSRTQGIEAFF. DNA of the CDR3: TGTGCCACCAGCAGAACACAGGGGATTGAAGCTTTCTTT.

V and J are TRBV5-5 and TRBJ1-6; 8 bases are a match to TRBD1. Trimming cost V 1 base and J 6 bases; bases outside gene matches: 9. From germline, CDR1 is SGHKS and CDR2 YYEKEE (reference sequence). The CDR3 loop spans 17 amino acids. CDR3 in DNA: TGTGCCAGCAGCTTGCGATCTGGACAGGGCCCTAATTCACCCCTCCACTTT. Translation: CASSLRSGQGPNSPLHF.

V gene TRBV18 combines with J gene TRBJ1-5; D gene unclear. The germline V gene has CDR1 KGHSH and CDR2 LQKENI. V lost 2 bases, J lost 7 bases, and 18 bases lay in between. The CDR3 covers 16 residues. CDR3 in amino acids: CASSPVSDGLGQPQHF. The CDR3 DNA reads TGTGCCAGCTCACCAGTTTCGGACGGACTCGGGCAGCCCCAGCATTTT.

The rearrangement links TRBV7-8 to TRBJ1-2; 12 positions match TRBD1. V was clipped by 4 bases and J by 4 bases; unmatched bases: 7. The CDR3 runs to 16 residues. Per germline, CDR1 SGHVS and CDR2 FQNEAQ. CDR3 in amino acids: CASSSGQGASFYGYTF. The DNA for the CDR3 is TGTGCCAGCAGCTCGGGACAGGGGGCATCGTTCTATGGCTACACCTTC.

The rearrangement joins TRBV11-2 to TRBJ2-1; TRBD2 aligns across 9 bases. Trimming removed 4 bases from V and 4 bases from J; junction bases left unmatched: 11. CDR3 length: 17 residues. CDR1 SGHAT and CDR2 FQNNGV come from the germline V gene. CDR3 nucleotide sequence: TGTGCCAGCAGCTCTTACACCCGCGGGGGGGGGTACAATGAGCAGTTCTTC. Its protein is CASSSYTRGGGYNEQFF.

This clone was detected only a few times. The chain links TRBV14 to TRBJ1-6; the D is unclear. This CDR3 has 14 amino acids. V shed 6 bases and J shed 7 bases, with 13 bases lying between them. Looked up from germline, CDR1 is SGHDN and CDR2 is FVKESK. The CDR3 here is CASSEFVRNSPLHF. In DNA, the CDR3 is TGTGCCAGCAGTGAGTTCGTAAGAAATTCACCCCTCCACTTT.

The rearrangement joins TRBV19 to TRBJ1-5; TRBD1 aligns across 7 bases. This CDR3 comprises 16 residues. Germline V lookup: CDR1 LNHDA, CDR2 SQIVND (reference sequence). Losses at the gene ends were 5 bases for V and 5 bases for J; bases not matched to a gene: 12. The CDR3 nucleotides read TGTGCCAGTAGTGTAATCAGGGGGAGAGGCGATCAGCCCCAGCATTTT. The encoded protein is CASSVIRGRGDQPQHF.

The chain links TRBV28 to TRBJ2-1, with 14 bases identical to TRBD2. Germline-derived CDR1 and CDR2 are MDHEN and SYDVKM. The CDR3 has 16 amino acids. Trimming removed 6 bases from V and 4 bases from J; junction bases left unmatched: 5. CDR3 amino acids: CASRGTSGSRYNEQFF. Written as DNA, the CDR3 is TGTGCCAGCAGGGGGACTAGCGGGAGTCGGTACAATGAGCAGTTCTTC.

The chain uses TRBV7-9 and TRBJ2-7; 10 nucleotides line up with TRBD1. The CDR3 is 14 residues long. Germline V gene lookup returns CDR1 SEHNR and CDR2 FQNEAQ (reference sequence). The trim removed 5 bases at V and 7 bases at J, leaving 8 bases unmatched. The CDR3 protein is CASSPRQGAGEQYF. The CDR3 nucleotides read TGTGCCAGCAGCCCCAGACAGGGGGCGGGGGAGCAGTACTTC.

The chain is built from TRBV18 and TRBJ1-5; a possible D gene is TRBD1 (5 bases). Trimming stripped 2 bases from V and 2 bases from J, with 19 bases between. This CDR3 is built from 18 residues. Per the germline V gene, CDR1 is KGHSH and CDR2 is LQKENI. CDR3 protein: CASSPDGEGRDGNQPQHF. In nucleotides, the CDR3 is TGTGCCAGCTCACCAGATGGGGAGGGGCGAGATGGCAATCAGCCCCAGCATTTT.